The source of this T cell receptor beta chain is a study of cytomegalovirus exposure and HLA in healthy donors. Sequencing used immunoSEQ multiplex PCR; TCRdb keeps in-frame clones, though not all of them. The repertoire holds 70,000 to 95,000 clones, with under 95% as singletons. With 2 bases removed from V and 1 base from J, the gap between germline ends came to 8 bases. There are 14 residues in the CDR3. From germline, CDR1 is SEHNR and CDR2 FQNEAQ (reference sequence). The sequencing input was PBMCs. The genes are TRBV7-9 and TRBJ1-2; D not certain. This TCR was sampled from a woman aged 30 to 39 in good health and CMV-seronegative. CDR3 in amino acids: CASSLRSSNYGYTF. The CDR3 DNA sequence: TGTGCCAGCAGCTTACGATCGAGTAACTATGGCTACACCTTC.